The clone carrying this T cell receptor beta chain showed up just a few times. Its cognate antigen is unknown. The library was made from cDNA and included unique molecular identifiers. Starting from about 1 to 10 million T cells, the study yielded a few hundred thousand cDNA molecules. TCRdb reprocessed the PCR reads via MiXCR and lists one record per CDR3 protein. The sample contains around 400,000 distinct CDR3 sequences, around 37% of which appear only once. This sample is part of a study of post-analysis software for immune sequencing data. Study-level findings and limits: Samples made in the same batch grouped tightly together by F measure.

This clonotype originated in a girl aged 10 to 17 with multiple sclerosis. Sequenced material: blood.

CDR3 loop: CASSFQPTLTDTQYF. CDR3 coding DNA: TGTGCCAGCAGTTTTCAACCTACCCTCACAGATACGCAGTATTTT. The chain recombines TRBV12-3 or TRBV12-4 with TRBJ2-3, with no clear D. The CDR3 loop spans 15 amino acids. V was clipped by 3 bases and J by 2 bases, with 12 bases between them.